The 21 T cell receptor beta chains below come from one sample, sequenced in a study of T cell responses to AZD1222 COVID-19 vaccine. Clones were sequenced by immunoSEQ multiplex PCR, and TCRdb holds only the in-frame ones, with some missing. The table includes under 130,000 clones, 87% detected once. This sample comprised peripheral blood, obtained 28 days after the second AZD1222 dose. The receptors derive from an adult who received the AZD1222 COVID-19 vaccine.

Comments on this clone: The junction does not match germline at one end; this may be a read error. V gene TRBV7-2 combines with J gene TRBJ2-1, with 14 bases matching TRBD2. Germline V gene data show CDR1 as SGHTA and CDR2 as FQGNSA. The CDR3 runs to 17 residues. Written as DNA, the CDR3 is TGTGCCAGCAGCTTAGGCCCGACTAGCGGGAGGGGGAATGCGCAGTTCTTC. Translated, it gives CASSLGPTSGRGNAQFF.

The rearrangement joins TRBV7-2 to TRBJ2-7, with 9 bases matching TRBD1. The germline V gene has CDR1 SGHTA and CDR2 FQGNSA. This CDR3 is 13 amino acids long. V dropped 3 bases and J dropped 6; count of bases not matched to a gene: 3. This chain's CDR3 is CASSLNRGREQYF. Here the CDR3 DNA reads TGTGCCAGCAGCTTGAACAGGGGGCGCGAGCAGTACTTC.

V gene TRBV25-1 combines with J gene TRBJ2-3; TRBD2 matches at 8 bases. J gave up 2 bases and V 1 base, and 8 bases lay outside the gene matches. Germline CDR1 MGHDK, CDR2 SYGVNS. The CDR3 spans 17 residues. The CDR3 nucleotides are TGTGCCAGCAGTGAATCTCATTTAGCGGGAACCACAGATACGCAGTATTTT. This encodes CASSESHLAGTTDTQYF.

The gene calls are TRBV9 and TRBJ1-2; a possible D gene is TRBD1 (6 bases). This CDR3 is built from 17 residues. Germline CDR1 and CDR2: SGDLS and YYNGEE. Trimming removed 0 bases from V and 3 bases from J, with 18 bases in between. The CDR3 region is CASSVAGLTGKDYGYTF. Here the CDR3 DNA reads TGTGCCAGCAGCGTAGCGGGATTGACAGGCAAAGACTATGGCTACACCTTC. The whole variable domain, remainder taken from reference TRBV9 and TRBJ1-2, is DSGVTQTPKHLITATGQRVTLRCSPRSGDLSVYWYQQSLDQGLQFLIQYYNGEERAKGNILERFSAQQFPDLHSELNLSSLELGDSALYFCASSVAGLTGKDYGYTFGSGTRLTVV.

The chain is built from TRBV4-1 and TRBJ2-7; 10 bases are a match to TRBD2. The length of the CDR3 is 16 residues. V was pared by 0 bases and J by 5 bases, with 7 bases of the junction left unmatched. From germline, CDR1 is MGHRA and CDR2 YSYEKL. The CDR3 DNA sequence: TGCGCCAGCAGCCAAGAAGACAGCGGGAGGGTCCACGAGCAGTACTTC. Its translation: CASSQEDSGRVHEQYF.

V and J are TRBV7-9 and TRBJ1-1; 8 bases agree with TRBD1. This CDR3 has 14 amino acids. V trimming: 1 base; J trimming: 9 bases; junction bases outside the gene matches: 7. Germline V gene data show CDR1 as SEHNR and CDR2 as FQNEAQ (reference sequence). CDR3 sequence reads: CASSLVLGQDKAFF. CDR3 DNA sequence: TGTGCCAGCAGCTTAGTGCTGGGACAGGATAAAGCTTTCTTT.

V usage is TRBV24-1 and J usage is TRBJ2-7; D tentatively fits TRBD1 or TRBD2 (5 bases each). The CDR3 is 15 residues long. The V end lost 1 base, the J end lost 3 bases, and 12 bases lay between the germline ends. Looked up from germline, CDR1 is KGHDR and CDR2 is SFDVKD. The CDR3 sequence: CATSDFVQGVYEQYF. CDR3 in DNA: TGTGCCACCAGTGATTTTGTCCAGGGAGTCTACGAGCAGTACTTC.

This chain links TRBV27 with TRBJ1-2; TRBD1 matches 9 bases. After removal of 5 bases from V and 3 bases from J, the junction contained 7 bases not matched to a gene. Germline CDR1 reads MNHEY; CDR2 reads SMNVEV (reference sequence). This CDR3 comprises 15 residues. The chain's CDR3 is CASSPQGAPHYGYTF. The CDR3 region has the DNA TGTGCCAGCAGTCCACAGGGGGCGCCTCACTATGGCTACACCTTC.

This chain uses TRBV27 with TRBJ2-7, with D perhaps matching TRBD2 (5 bases). The CDR3 sequence is 15 residues long. The V end lost 7 bases, the J end lost 1 base, and 17 bases lay between the germline ends. Germline V lookup: CDR1 MNHEY, CDR2 SMNVEV (reference sequence). The CDR3, as DNA: TGTGCCAGCACCCCCACGGGGATAGCGTCCTACGAGCAGTACTTC. This gives the protein CASTPTGIASYEQYF.

The rearrangement joins TRBV3-1 (or the pseudogene TRBV3-2) to TRBJ1-1; tentative D call: TRBD1 (5 bases). This CDR3 has 14 amino acids. Trimming left V 3 bases short and J 3 bases short, with 11 bases between. CDR1 is LGHDT and CDR2 is YNNKEL in the germline V gene (reference sequence). The DNA of the CDR3 is TGTGCCAGCAGCCAGCCAGGGTTTTACACTGAAGCTTTCTTT. Protein: CASSQPGFYTEAFF.

The chain couples TRBV5-1 to TRBJ2-3; TRBD1 is a possible D gene (5 bases). Per germline, CDR1 SGHRS and CDR2 YFSETQ. V was cut by 0 bases and J by 2 bases, with 10 bases left in between. This CDR3 has 15 residues. In DNA form, the CDR3 reads TGCGCCAGCAGCTTGGAGGGGTTTACCACAGATACGCAGTATTTT. Its translation is CASSLEGFTTDTQYF.

The chain is built from TRBV15 and TRBJ1-5; TRBD1 aligns across 12 bases. Looked up from germline, CDR1 is LNHNV and CDR2 is YYDKDF (reference sequence). There are 16 residues in the CDR3. J was trimmed by 5 bases and V by 0 bases; bases with no gene match: 2. The CDR3 DNA follows: TGTGCCACCAGCAGAGAGGGGACAGGGGGCTATCAGCCCCAGCATTTT. Protein product: CATSREGTGGYQPQHF.

The chain recombines TRBV5-1 with TRBJ2-5; TRBD2 matches at 8 bases. Germline V gene sequence: CDR1 SGHRS, CDR2 YFSETQ. After removal of 0 bases from V and 3 bases from J, the junction contained 7 bases not matched to a gene. The CDR3 is made up of 16 amino acids. CDR3 sequence: CASSLGSGRAEETQYF. The DNA of the CDR3 is TGCGCCAGCAGCTTGGGATCCGGGAGGGCCGAAGAGACCCAGTACTTC.

This clone has just a few counts. The chain links TRBV5-6 to TRBJ1-1; 9 bases fit TRBD1. CDR1 is SGHDT, CDR2 YYEEEE, per germline. The CDR3 runs to 15 residues. V lost 4 bases and J lost 4; bases outside the gene matches: 8. CDR3 DNA: TGTGCCAGCAGCCCGACAGGGGGTGTGGGCACTGAAGCTTTCTTT. It encodes CASSPTGGVGTEAFF.

The chain uses TRBV11-2 and TRBJ1-2; 8 bases line up with TRBD1. The V gene end was trimmed by 5 bases and the J gene end by 6 bases; junction bases not matched to a gene: 11. Germline CDR1 and CDR2: SGHAT and FQNNGV. The CDR3 is made up of 15 amino acids. Here the CDR3 DNA reads TGTGCCAGCAGCCCCTCCGGGACAGGTTCGGATGGCTACACCTTC. Translated: CASSPSGTGSDGYTF.

This chain joins TRBV18 and TRBJ2-1; 7 nucleotides align to TRBD2. V trimming: 3 bases; J trimming: 7 bases; junction bases outside the gene matches: 3. Germline assignment: CDR1 KGHSH and CDR2 LQKENI. The CDR3 spans 13 residues. CDR3 nucleotide sequence: TGTGCCAGCTCACCGGGACTACGGAATGAGCAGTTCTTC. Protein product: CASSPGLRNEQFF.

The chain has TRBV7-9 and TRBJ2-7, with 11 bases aligning to TRBD1. The junction had 6 bases not matched to a gene; V was cut back by 5 bases and J by 3 bases. The CDR3 spans 15 residues. The germline V gene has CDR1 SEHNR and CDR2 FQNEAQ (reference sequence). The CDR3, as DNA: TGTGCCAGCAGCCTCGGGACAGGGGGGGTCTACGAGCAGTACTTC. It translates to CASSLGTGGVYEQYF.

The chain carries TRBV7-9 and TRBJ1-2; a possible D gene is TRBD1 (5 bases). V lost 1 base and J lost 1, with 13 bases in between. The germline V gene has CDR1 SEHNR and CDR2 FQNEAQ (reference sequence). This CDR3 is 16 amino acids long. In DNA, the CDR3 is TGTGCCAGCAGCTTAGACTACAGGAGTTATAACTATGGCTACACCTTC. Protein: CASSLDYRSYNYGYTF.

This clone was detected a few times. V and J are TRBV12-3 or TRBV12-4 and TRBJ2-3, with D perhaps TRBD1 (5 bases). V was cut by 5 bases and J by 6 bases, with 9 bases left in between. The length of the CDR3 is 12 residues. DNA of the CDR3: TGTGCCAGCAGTGAATCAGGGGATACGCAGTATTTT. Encoded protein: CASSESGDTQYF.

The chain joins TRBV7-8 to TRBJ1-5; D perhaps matches TRBD1 (6 bases). There are 15 residues in the CDR3. Trimming left V 5 bases short and J 0 bases short, with 11 bases between. CDR1 and CDR2 (germline): SGHVS, FQNEAQ. CDR3 sequence: CASSRMDSSNQPQHF. In DNA, the CDR3 is TGTGCCAGCAGCCGAATGGACAGTAGCAATCAGCCCCAGCATTTT.

This chain uses TRBV3-1 (or the pseudogene TRBV3-2) with TRBJ2-5; 8 nucleotides align to TRBD2. The CDR3 runs to 14 residues. The V segment lost 4 bases and the J segment 3 bases; nucleotides outside the gene matches: 4. CDR1 and CDR2 from the germline V gene are LGHDT and YNNKEL (reference sequence). CDR3 residues: CASSLKLAEETQYF. The CDR3 nucleotides read TGTGCCAGCAGCCTAAAACTAGCGGAAGAGACCCAGTACTTC.